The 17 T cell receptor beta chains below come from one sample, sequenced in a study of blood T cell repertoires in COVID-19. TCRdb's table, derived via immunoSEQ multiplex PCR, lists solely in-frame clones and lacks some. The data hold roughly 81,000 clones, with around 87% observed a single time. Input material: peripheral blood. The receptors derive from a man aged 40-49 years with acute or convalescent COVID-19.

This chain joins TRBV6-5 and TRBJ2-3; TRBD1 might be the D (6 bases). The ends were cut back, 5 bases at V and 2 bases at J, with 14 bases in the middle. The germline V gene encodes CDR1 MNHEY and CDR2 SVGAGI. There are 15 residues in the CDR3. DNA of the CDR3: TGTGCCAGCAGTCCCGGGACAAGATACACAGATACGCAGTATTTT. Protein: CASSPGTRYTDTQYF.

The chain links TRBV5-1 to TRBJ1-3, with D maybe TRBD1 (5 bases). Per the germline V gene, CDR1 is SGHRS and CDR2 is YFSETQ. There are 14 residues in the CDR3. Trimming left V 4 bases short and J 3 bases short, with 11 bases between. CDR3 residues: CASSPGTDGNTIYF. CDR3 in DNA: TGCGCCAGCAGCCCAGGGACTGATGGAAACACCATATATTTT.

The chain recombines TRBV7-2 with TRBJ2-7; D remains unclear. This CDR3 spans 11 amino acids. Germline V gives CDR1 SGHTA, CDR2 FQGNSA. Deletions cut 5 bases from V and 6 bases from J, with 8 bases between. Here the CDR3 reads CASSLPGEQYF. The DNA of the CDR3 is TGTGCCAGCAGCCTTCCAGGCGAGCAGTACTTC. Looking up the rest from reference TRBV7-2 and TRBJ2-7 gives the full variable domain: GAGVSQSPSNKVTEKGKDVELRCDPISGHTALYWYRQSLGQGLEFLIYFQGNSAPDKSGLPSDRFSAERTGGSVSTLTIQRTQQEDSAVYLCASSLPGEQYFGPGTRLTVT.

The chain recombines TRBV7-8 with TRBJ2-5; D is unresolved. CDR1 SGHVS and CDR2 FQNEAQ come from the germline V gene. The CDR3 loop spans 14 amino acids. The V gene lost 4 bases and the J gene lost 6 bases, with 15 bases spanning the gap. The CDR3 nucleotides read TGTGCCAGCAGCTCTTGGCTAGTGGAGAAGACCCAGTACTTC. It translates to CASSSWLVEKTQYF. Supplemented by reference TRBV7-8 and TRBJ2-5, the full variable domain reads GAGVSQSPRYKVAKRGQDVALRCDPISGHVSLFWYQQALGQGPEFLTYFQNEAQLDKSGLPSDRFFAERPEGSVSTLKIQRTQQEDSAVYLCASSSWLVEKTQYFGPGTRLLVL.

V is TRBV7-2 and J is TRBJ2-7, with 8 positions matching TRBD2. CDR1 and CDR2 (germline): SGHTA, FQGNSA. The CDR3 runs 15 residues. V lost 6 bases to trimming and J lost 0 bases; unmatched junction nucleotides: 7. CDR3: CASSRDSGASYEQYF. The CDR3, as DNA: TGTGCCAGCAGTAGGGATAGCGGGGCCTCCTACGAGCAGTACTTC.

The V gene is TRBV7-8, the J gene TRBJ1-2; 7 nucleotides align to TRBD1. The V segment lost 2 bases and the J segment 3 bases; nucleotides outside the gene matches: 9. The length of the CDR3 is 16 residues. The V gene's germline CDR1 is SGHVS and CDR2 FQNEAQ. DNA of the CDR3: TGTGCCAGCAGCTTATCCCTACAGGGGACGTACTATGGCTACACCTTC. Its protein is CASSLSLQGTYYGYTF.

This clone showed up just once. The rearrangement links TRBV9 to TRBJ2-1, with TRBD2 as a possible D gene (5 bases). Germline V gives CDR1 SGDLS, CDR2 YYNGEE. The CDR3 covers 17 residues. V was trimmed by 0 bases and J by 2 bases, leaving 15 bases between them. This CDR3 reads CASSVGVSSLTYNEQFF. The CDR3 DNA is TGTGCCAGCAGCGTAGGTGTGTCTAGCCTCACCTACAATGAGCAGTTCTTC. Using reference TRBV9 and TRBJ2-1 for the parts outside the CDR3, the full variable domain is DSGVTQTPKHLITATGQRVTLRCSPRSGDLSVYWYQQSLDQGLQFLIQYYNGEERAKGNILERFSAQQFPDLHSELNLSSLELGDSALYFCASSVGVSSLTYNEQFFGPGTRLTVL.

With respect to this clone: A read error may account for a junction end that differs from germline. The chain's CDR3 is CASSAGARDLKIF. In DNA form, the CDR3 reads TGTGCCAGCAGCGCCGGCGCCAGGGACTTGAAAATCTTC. The chain carries TRBV9 and TRBJ2-1; a possible D gene is TRBD2 (6 bases). CDR3 size: 13 residues. CDR1 and CDR2 (germline): SGDLS, YYNGEE.

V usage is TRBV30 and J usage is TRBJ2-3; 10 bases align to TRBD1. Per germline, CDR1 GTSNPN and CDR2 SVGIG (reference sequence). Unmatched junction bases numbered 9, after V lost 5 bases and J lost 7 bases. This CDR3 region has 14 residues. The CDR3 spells CAWATGTGANTQYF. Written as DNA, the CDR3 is TGTGCCTGGGCTACCGGGACAGGGGCCAATACGCAGTATTTT.

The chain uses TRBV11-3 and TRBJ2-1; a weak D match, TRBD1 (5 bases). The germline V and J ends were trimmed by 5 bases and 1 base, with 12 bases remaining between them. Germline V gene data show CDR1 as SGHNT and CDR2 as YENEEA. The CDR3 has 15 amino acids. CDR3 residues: CASSRDSGSYNEQFF. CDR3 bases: TGTGCCAGCAGCCGAGACAGTGGTTCCTACAATGAGCAGTTCTTC.

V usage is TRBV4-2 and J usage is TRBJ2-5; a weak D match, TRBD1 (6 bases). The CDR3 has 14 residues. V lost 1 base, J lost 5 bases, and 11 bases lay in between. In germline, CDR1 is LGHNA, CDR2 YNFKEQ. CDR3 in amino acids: CASSQVGGLETQYF. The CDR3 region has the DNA TGTGCCAGCAGCCAAGTTGGGGGCTTGGAGACCCAGTACTTC.

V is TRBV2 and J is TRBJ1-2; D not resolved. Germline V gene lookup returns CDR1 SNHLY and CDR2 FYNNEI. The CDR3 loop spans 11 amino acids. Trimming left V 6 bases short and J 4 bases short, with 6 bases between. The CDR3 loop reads CASRTAYGYTF. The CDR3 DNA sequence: TGTGCCAGCAGGACTGCCTATGGCTACACCTTC.

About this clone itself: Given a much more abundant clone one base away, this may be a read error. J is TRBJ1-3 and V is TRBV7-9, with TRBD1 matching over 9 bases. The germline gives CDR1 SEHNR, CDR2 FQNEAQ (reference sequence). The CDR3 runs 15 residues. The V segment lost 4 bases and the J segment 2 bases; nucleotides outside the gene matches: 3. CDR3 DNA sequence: TGTGCCAGCAGCTGGGGACAGGGAGCTGGAAACACCATATATTTT. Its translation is CASSWGQGAGNTIYF.

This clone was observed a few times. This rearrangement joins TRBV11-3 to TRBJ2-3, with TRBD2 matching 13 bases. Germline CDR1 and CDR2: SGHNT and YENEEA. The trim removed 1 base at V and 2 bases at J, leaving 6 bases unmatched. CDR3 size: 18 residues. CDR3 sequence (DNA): TGTGCCAGCAGCTTAGGACTAGCGGGAGGTGTTTTCACAGATACGCAGTATTTT. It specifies CASSLGLAGGVFTDTQYF.

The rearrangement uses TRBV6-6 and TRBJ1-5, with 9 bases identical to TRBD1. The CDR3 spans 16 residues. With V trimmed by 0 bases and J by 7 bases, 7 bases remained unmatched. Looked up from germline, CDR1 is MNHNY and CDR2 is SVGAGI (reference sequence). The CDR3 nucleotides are TGTGCCAGCAGTTACTCGGCACAGGGGGCGGAACAGCCCCAGCATTTT. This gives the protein CASSYSAQGAEQPQHF.

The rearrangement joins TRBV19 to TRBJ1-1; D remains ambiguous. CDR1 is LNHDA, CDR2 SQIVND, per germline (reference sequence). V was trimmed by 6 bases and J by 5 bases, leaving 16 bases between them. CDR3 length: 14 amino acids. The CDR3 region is CASRAGKVGTEAFF. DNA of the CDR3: TGTGCCAGTAGAGCCGGGAAGGTAGGAACTGAAGCTTTCTTT.

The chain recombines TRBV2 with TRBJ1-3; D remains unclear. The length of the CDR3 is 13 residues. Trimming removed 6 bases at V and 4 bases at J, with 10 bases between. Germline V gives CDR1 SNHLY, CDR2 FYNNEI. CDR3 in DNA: TGTGCCAGCAGACCTCAGAGGGGAAACACCATATATTTT. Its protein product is CASRPQRGNTIYF.